This TCR beta chain was observed in a study of blood T cell repertoires in COVID-19. In the study's own analysis: By means of reference gene primer amplification, nucleated cell counts were estimated. Sequencing used immunoSEQ multiplex PCR; TCRdb keeps in-frame clones, though not all of them. That table is the source of V, J and clone size, and D and trimming were worked out from the DNA. The sample includes about 250,000 clones, around nine tenths of them seen just once. The V end was cut by 6 bases, the J end by 0 bases, with 20 bases between. CDR1 is MNHEY, CDR2 SVGEGT, per germline. The CDR3 is 18 residues long.

This TCR came from a man between 18 and 35 years old with active or convalescent COVID-19. The chain uses TRBV6-2 or TRBV6-3 and TRBJ2-2, with D possibly matching TRBD2 (6 bases). The sample taken for sequencing was peripheral blood. The CDR3 is CASSLARAGGANTGELFF. CDR3 nucleotides: TGTGCCAGCAGCCTTGCCCGCGCCGGGGGAGCGAACACCGGGGAGCTGTTTTTT.